This entry concerns a single TCR beta chain. No antigen is known for it. Base-call qualities are not available, and no considerably larger clone is one nucleotide away. Library method: the immunoSEQ multiplex PCR assay. For the multiplex PCR, a mixture combining 60 forward primers for TCR Vbeta segments and 13 reverse primers for TCR Jbeta segments was used. Amplification of the CDR3 region of rearranged TCR beta genes was performed with a multiplex PCR assay on genomic DNA. On the Illumina HiSeq System, the amplified TCR beta libraries were sequenced as 87-base-pair reads. Regarding the original processing steps: A later analysis counted some 74 million unique TCR beta chains across the 700 or so repertoires, and some 11 million of these chains were shared by at least two donors. Raw reads were error-corrected and collapsed into unique sequences by a nearest-neighbor algorithm in which closely related sequences were merged to remove PCR and sequencing errors. To assign V, D and J gene segments, CDR3 sequences were aligned to IMGT reference sequences. For a sequence to be retained, a match of at least six nucleotides to both a V gene segment and a J gene segment was required. A rearrangement counted as productive if the CDR3 had no stop codons and remained in frame with V and J, and every other rearrangement counted as non-productive. Following IMGT convention, CDR3 was defined as the stretch from the second conserved V-encoded cysteine up to the conserved J-encoded phenylalanine. The earlier analysis of some 580 of the donors excluded any sequence lacking an unambiguous match to a single V gene segment. In an earlier analysis of 587 of the donors, a V segment was called functional when productive rearrangements were above 56.7%, and segregating when the standard deviation between donors exceeded 5%. A statistical classification framework was built to diagnose cytomegalovirus status from the catalog of TCR beta chain sequences. In a later analysis, V and J genes were assigned by comparing TCR nucleotide sequences against IMGT/GENE-DB human TR gene sequences. The TCRdist pipeline was used in a later analysis to assign CDR3 sequences and most-parsimonious VDJ recombination scenarios. In a later analysis, every TCR beta chain was defined by the combination of its CDR3 amino acid sequence and its V-gene family, and reads without a unique V-gene family were dropped. In a later analysis, fewer than 600 highly shared, low-generation-probability nucleotide sequences were removed to address suspected cross-contamination and a sequencing artifact. For each public chain, a later analysis derived a clonal expansion index from normalized ranks of inferred template counts within each repertoire. In a later analysis, generation probabilities were computed with a VDJ recombination model fitted to out-of-frame rearrangements, and the resulting probabilities were checked against IGoR. Hypergeometric tests were used in a later analysis to score TCR-TCR, TCR-HLA and TCR-CMV co-occurrence, with a repertoire-size bias correction applied to the TCR pairs. False discovery rates were estimated in a later analysis by permuting HLA or CMV assignments 20 times. In a later analysis, co-occurring TCRs were grouped using DBSCAN, and TCRdist sequence similarity was added for clustering within HLA-allele-positive subsets. Co-occurrence clustering excluded repertoires with fewer than 30,000 or more than 120,000 public chains, plus five with anomalous nucleotide sharing. The source is immuneACCESS, and TCRdb retained only in-frame sequences with V and J called. Part of the clones is not carried over; for the studies checked, unresolved V genes explain less than half of this, and the remainder is unexplained. The DNA gave D and trimming, while V, J and clone size come from that table. Within this sample are some 140,000 clones, with 65% to 80% of them counted one time only. The ten largest clones capture 8.8% of the sample.

These data are taken from a study of cytomegalovirus exposure and HLA in healthy donors (dated by TCRdb to the late 2010s). With respect to the entire study: According to an earlier analysis of several hundred of the donors, roughly 180 million T cells yielded roughly 100 million unique TCR beta sequences and about 280 Gb of sequence data. Roughly 300 gigabases of sequencing data and 70 million to 100 million unique TCR sequences made up an early release that covered 500 to 700 HLA-typed donors. Of the 300 to 500 genotyped donors, less than 85% were placed in the genetic ancestry cluster associated with self-reported Caucasian donors. The study aimed to test whether signatures of past pathogen exposure could be identified by cataloging public T cell receptors. Using immunosequencing, the study profiled T cell repertoires from some 670 subjects and related those repertoires to cytomegalovirus serostatus. In addition to the first cohort of 500 to 850 subjects, a separate validation cohort of 120 different subjects was used. To predict cytomegalovirus infection status, the study combined high-throughput TCR immunosequencing, statistical association of individual TCRs with disease status, and machine learning. A later analysis re-examined previously published TCR beta repertoires from roughly 720 donors and added high-resolution HLA genotyping to investigate patterns of TCR occurrence. In the later analysis, no new phenotypic data were used to find candidate immune exposures; instead, reliance was placed on TCR beta sequences and their occurrence across donors. To decide whether each TCR beta V gene segment behaved as functional or pseudogenic, an earlier analysis of approximately 590 of the donors relied on high-throughput TCR beta sequencing. Donor age, sex, ethnicity and CMV serostatus were compiled alongside the repertoire data. In a later genetic analysis, genome-wide SNP genotypes for about 65% of the 666 donors were used, and that subset was treated as a discovery cohort. All discovery cohort repertoires had been generated on a single sequencing platform. HLA typing included class I and class II loci at four-digit resolution. The number of donors typed differed by locus, with roughly 629-640 for A, B, C, DRB1 and DQB1, around 500 for DQA1, about 610 for DPA1, and around 460 for DPB1. Roughly five DR-DQ haplotypes were treated as single units for association and clustering because of strong linkage in the cohort. Among around 400 genotyped donors of the cohort, an average of about 240,000 unique TCR beta nucleotide sequences were sequenced per donor, 15% to 20% of them non-productive.

Paper-wide results and their limitations: According to a later analysis, most CMV-associated TCR beta chains appeared to be HLA-restricted, and the HLA associations seemed to be driven largely by CMV exposure. A later genetic analysis reported fewer N-insertions in productive TCRs among donors in an Asian-associated ancestry cluster than the roughly 720-donor mean. Some IMGT-functional V segments, including TRBV6-2 and TRBV6-3, could not be told apart with the 87-base-pair reads, so those segments were excluded. Most TCR sequences were observed very rarely across donors, whereas some public TCRs were present in many individuals. Specific HLA alleles were associated with about 17,000 TCR beta sequences at a false discovery rate of 0.05 in a later analysis. HLA typing was unavailable for some donors at each locus, so association tests used only the typed subset. According to a later analysis, parvovirus B19, influenza, CMV and Epstein-Barr virus appeared linked to several top co-occurrence clusters. Broadly in line with IMGT annotations, most TCR beta V segments showed up in productive rearrangements about 87% or about 30% of the time in an earlier analysis of 587 of the donors. In a later analysis, HLA-associated TCR beta chains showed more clonal expansion and lower generation probabilities than non-associated chains that were equally common. Sequencing depth was assumed to be roughly uniform across donors in the presence/absence analyses, though that assumption may not hold. In the study, approximately 160 TCR beta chains were listed as associated with cytomegalovirus. A cluster of highly shared sequence variants was judged likely to represent a technical artifact of the sequencing pipeline. A further reported finding was that TCR beta sequences accurately predicted the HLA-A and HLA-B alleles for most subjects in the first cohort. A later genetic analysis associated a missense DCLRE1C variant with V-gene and J-gene trimming of TCR beta chains, and an independent cohort replicated the association. Correlated functional status among segregating V segments might be attributable to linkage disequilibrium, but an unknown experimental factor could not be ruled out. Immune exposure information for the cohort was limited to CMV serostatus. This cohort had only TCR beta chains sequenced, and the lack of alpha or paired-chain data limited which features could be detected. The earlier analysis of approximately 590 of the donors excluded some 15 rarely observed V segments, including chromosome 9 orphons, because counts were too low. Assigning TCR associations to individual alleles was difficult when HLA alleles, especially DR and DQ, strongly co-occurred. In a later analysis, the rate of TCR association differed among HLA loci, with DRB1 alleles having the most associated TCRs and HLA-C alleles having the fewest. In vitro tests confirmed that three of the cytomegalovirus-associated TCR beta chains recognize cytomegalovirus antigens. Cytomegalovirus status was reported to be diagnosed by the classifier with high specificity and sensitivity in both the original and validation cohorts. The authors suggested that the approach could potentially be extended to other disease states and immunological phenotypes.

The CDR3 covers 17 residues, taking in both the cysteine and the phenylalanine. The CDR3 DNA has 51 bases and is translated from base 1. Between the V and J ends, shortened by 4 bases and 0 bases respectively, the junction contains 13 bases. Per the germline V gene, MGHRA is the CDR1 and YSYEKL is the CDR2. The cohort was made up of 650 to 700 healthy bone marrow donors. Cohort members were all nominally healthy when sampled, although unrecorded immune exposures were likely present. The donor was CMV seropositive and was included in the group of about 290 seropositive cohort members. Each donor provided a peripheral blood sample, and peripheral blood mononuclear cells were used for TCR beta sequencing. The Qiagen DNeasy Blood Extraction Kit was used to extract genomic DNA from the blood cell samples.

The clonotype originates from a woman between 45 and 60 years old in good health and CMV-seropositive. The chain is assembled from TRBV4-1 and TRBJ2-6; no confident D gene assignment can be made. The sample was PBMCs. The DNA sequence is as follows: TGCGCCAGCAGCCCAGTCCCGAGAGGCTCTGGGGCCAACGTCCTGACTTTC. It codes for CASSPVPRGSGANVLTF.